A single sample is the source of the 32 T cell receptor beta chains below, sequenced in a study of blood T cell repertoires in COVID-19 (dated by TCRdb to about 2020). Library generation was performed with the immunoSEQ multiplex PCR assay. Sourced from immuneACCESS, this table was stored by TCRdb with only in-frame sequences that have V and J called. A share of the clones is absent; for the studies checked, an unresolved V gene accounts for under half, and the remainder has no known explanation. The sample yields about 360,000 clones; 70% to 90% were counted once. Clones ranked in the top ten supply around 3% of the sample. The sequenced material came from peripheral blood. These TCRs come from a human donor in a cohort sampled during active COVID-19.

The DNA for the CDR3 is TGCGCCAGCAGCCTACGAGTCCCGGGACAGGCAGCGAACACTGAAGCTTTCTTT. Translated: CASSLRVPGQAANTEAFF. The chain employs TRBV5-1 and TRBJ1-1, with 8 bases fitting TRBD1. This CDR3 contains 18 residues. Germline CDR1 reads SGHRS; CDR2 reads YFSETQ. The junction had 15 bases not matched to a gene; V was cut back by 4 bases and J by 1 base.

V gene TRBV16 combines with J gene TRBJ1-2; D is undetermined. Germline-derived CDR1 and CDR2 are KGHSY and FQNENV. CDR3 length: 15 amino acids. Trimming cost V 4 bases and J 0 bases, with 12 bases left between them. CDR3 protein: CASSLTDGTNYGYTF. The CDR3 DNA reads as TGTGCCAGCAGCCTCACAGACGGGACTAACTATGGCTACACCTTC.

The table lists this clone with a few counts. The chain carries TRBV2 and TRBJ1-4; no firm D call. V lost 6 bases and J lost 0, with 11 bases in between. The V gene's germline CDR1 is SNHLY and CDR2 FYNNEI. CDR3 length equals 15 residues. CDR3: CASRVLDTTNEKLFF. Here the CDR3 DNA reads TGTGCCAGCAGGGTACTAGATACAACTAATGAAAAACTGTTTTTT.

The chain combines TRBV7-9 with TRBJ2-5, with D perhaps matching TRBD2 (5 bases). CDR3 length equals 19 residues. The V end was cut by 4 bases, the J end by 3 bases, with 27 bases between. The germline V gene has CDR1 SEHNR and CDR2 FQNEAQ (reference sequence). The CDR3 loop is CASSSPWAYQRAPEETQYF. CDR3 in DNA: TGTGCCAGCAGCTCCCCCTGGGCGTACCAGAGGGCCCCTGAAGAGACCCAGTACTTC.

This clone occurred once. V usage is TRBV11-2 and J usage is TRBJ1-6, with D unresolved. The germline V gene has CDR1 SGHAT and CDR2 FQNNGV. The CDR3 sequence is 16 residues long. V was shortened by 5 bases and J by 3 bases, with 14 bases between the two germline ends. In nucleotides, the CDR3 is TGTGCCAGCAGCCTTCTGAGAGCGATCTATAATTCACCCCTCCACTTT. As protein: CASSLLRAIYNSPLHF.

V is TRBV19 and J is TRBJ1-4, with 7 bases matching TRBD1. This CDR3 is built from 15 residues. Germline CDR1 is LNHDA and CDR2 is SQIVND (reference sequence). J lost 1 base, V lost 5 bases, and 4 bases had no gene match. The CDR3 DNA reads TGTGCCAGTAGTCTCGGGACAGTAACTAATGAAAAACTGTTTTTT. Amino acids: CASSLGTVTNEKLFF.

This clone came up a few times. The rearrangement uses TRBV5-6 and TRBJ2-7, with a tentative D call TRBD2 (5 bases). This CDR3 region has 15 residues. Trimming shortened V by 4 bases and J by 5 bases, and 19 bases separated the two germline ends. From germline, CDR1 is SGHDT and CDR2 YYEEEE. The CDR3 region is CASSRWTVHIDEQYF. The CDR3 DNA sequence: TGTGCCAGCAGCCGGTGGACTGTCCACATCGACGAGCAGTACTTC. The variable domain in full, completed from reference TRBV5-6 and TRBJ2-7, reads DAGVTQSPTHLIKTRGQQVTLRCSPKSGHDTVSWYQQALGQGPQFIFQYYEEEERQRGNFPDRFSGHQFPNYSSELNVNALLLGDSALYLCASSRWTVHIDEQYFGPGTRLTVT.

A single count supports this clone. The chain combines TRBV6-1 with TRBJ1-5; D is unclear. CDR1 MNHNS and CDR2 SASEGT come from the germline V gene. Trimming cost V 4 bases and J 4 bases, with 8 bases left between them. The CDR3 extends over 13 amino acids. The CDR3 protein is CASSAAENQPQHF. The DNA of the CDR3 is TGTGCCAGCAGTGCAGCCGAGAATCAGCCCCAGCATTTT.

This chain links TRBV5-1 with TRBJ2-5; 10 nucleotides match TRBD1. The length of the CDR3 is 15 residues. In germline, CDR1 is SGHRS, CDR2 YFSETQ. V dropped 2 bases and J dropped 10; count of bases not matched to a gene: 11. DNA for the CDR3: TGCGCCAGCAGCTTCGCGACAGGGGGCGGTTGGGACCAGTACTTC. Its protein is CASSFATGGGWDQYF.

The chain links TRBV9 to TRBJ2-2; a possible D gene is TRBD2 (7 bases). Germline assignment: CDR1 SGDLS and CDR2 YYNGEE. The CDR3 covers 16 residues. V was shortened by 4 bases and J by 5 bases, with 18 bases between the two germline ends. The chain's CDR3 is CASSSGAGATTGELFF. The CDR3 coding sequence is TGTGCCAGCAGCAGCGGGGCGGGGGCGACGACCGGGGAGCTGTTTTTT.

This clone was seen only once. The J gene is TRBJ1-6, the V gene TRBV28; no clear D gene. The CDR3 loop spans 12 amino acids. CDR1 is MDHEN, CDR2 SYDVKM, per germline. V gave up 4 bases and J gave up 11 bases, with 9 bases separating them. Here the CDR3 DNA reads TGTGCCAGCAGTTCGATCCGGGCACCCCTCCACTTT. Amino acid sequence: CASSSIRAPLHF.

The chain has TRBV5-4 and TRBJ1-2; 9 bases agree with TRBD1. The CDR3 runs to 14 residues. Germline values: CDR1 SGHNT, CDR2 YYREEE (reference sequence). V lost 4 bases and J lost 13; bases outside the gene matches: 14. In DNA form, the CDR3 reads TGTGCCAGCAGCCCCCGATCCTCGGACAGGGGAAGCACCTTC. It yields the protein CASSPRSSDRGSTF.

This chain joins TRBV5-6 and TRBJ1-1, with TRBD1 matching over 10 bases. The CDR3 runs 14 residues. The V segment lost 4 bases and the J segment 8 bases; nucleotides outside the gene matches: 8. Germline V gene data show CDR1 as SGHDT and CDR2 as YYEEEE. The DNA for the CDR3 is TGTGCCAGCAGCGCGACAGGGGGCCGCCCCGAAGCTTTCTTT. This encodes CASSATGGRPEAFF.

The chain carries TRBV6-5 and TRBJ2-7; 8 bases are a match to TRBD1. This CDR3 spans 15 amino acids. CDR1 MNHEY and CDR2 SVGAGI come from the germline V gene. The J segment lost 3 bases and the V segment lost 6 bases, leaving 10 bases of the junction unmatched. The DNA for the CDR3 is TGTGCCAGCAGGAGAGGACAGGGACGGGTCTACGAGCAGTACTTC. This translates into CASRRGQGRVYEQYF.

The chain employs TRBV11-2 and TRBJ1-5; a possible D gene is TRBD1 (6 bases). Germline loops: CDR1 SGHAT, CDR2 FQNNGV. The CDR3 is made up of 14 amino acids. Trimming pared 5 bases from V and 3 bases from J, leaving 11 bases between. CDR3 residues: CASSRGGPNQPQHF. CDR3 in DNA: TGTGCCAGCAGCCGAGGGGGACCCAATCAGCCCCAGCATTTT. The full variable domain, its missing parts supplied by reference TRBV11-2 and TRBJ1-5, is EAGVAQSPRYKIIEKRQSVAFWCNPISGHATLYWYQQILGQGPKLLIQFQNNGVVDDSQLPKDRFSAERLKGVDSTLKIQPAKLEDSAVYLCASSRGGPNQPQHFGDGTRLSIL.

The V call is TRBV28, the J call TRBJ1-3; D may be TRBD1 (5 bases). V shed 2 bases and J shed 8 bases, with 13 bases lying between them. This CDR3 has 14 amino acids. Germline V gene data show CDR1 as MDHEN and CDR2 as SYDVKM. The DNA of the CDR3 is TGTGCCAGCAGTTTAGGGTCCGGGGGGGACACCATATATTTT. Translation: CASSLGSGGDTIYF.

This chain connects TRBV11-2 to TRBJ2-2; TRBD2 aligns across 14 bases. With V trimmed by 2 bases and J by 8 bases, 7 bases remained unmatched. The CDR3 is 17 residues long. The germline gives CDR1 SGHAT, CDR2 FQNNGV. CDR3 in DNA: TGTGCCAGCAGCTTACCGACTAGCGGGAGGGCCTCGGGGGAGCTGTTTTTT. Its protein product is CASSLPTSGRASGELFF.

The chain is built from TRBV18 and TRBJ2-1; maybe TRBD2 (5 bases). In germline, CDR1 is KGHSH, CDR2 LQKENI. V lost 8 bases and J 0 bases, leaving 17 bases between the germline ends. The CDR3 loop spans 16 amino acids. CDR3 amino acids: CASTSGGASSYNEQFF. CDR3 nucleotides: TGTGCCAGCACCAGCGGCGGCGCTAGCTCCTACAATGAGCAGTTCTTC.

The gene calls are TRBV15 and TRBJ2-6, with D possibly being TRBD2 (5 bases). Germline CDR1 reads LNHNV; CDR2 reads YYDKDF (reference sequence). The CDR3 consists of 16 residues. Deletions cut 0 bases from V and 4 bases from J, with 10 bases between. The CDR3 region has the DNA TGTGCCACCAGCAGAGATTTGGGAGCCGGGGCCAACGTCCTGACTTTC. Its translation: CATSRDLGAGANVLTF.

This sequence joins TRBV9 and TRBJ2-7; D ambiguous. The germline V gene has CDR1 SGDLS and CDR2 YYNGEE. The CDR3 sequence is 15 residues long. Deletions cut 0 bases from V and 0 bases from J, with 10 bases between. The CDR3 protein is CASSVAPGASYEQYF. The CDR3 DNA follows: TGTGCCAGCAGCGTAGCTCCCGGAGCCTCCTACGAGCAGTACTTC. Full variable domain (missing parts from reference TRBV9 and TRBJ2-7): DSGVTQTPKHLITATGQRVTLRCSPRSGDLSVYWYQQSLDQGLQFLIQYYNGEERAKGNILERFSAQQFPDLHSELNLSSLELGDSALYFCASSVAPGASYEQYFGPGTRLTVT.

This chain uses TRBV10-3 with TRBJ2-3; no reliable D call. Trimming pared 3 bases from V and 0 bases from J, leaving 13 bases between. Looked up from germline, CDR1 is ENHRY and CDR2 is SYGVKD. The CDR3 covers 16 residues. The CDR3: CAISDNTPVSTDTQYF. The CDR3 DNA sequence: TGTGCCATCAGTGACAACACCCCAGTTAGCACAGATACGCAGTATTTT.

CDR3 sequence (DNA): TGTGCCAGTAGTATTTCCGGGACAGGGCTTTTCCAGCCCCAGCATTTT. Amino acid sequence: CASSISGTGLFQPQHF. This chain uses TRBV19 with TRBJ1-5, with TRBD1 matching over 9 bases. The CDR3 is 16 residues long. CDR1 is LNHDA and CDR2 is SQIVND in the germline V gene (reference sequence). V was pared by 3 bases and J by 7 bases, with 10 bases of the junction left unmatched.

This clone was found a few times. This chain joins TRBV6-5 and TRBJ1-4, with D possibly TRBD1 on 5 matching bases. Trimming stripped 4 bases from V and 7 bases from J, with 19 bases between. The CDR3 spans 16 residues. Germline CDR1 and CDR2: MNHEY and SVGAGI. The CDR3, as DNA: TGTGCCAGCAGTTCCGTCGGAACCGGGGGGGGTGAAAAACTGTTTTTT. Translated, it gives CASSSVGTGGGEKLFF.

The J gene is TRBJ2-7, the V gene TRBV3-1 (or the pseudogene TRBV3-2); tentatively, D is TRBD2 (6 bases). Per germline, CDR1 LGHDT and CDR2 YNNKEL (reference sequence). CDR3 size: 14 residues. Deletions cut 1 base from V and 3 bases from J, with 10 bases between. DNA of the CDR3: TGTGCCAGCAGCCAAGGACGGGGGATCTACGAGCAGTACTTC. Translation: CASSQGRGIYEQYF.

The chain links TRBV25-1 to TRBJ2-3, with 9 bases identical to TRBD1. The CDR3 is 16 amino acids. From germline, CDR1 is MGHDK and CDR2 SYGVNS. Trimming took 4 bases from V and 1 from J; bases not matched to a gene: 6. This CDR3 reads CASSVPRDRGTDTQYF. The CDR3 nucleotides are TGTGCCAGCAGTGTCCCCCGGGACAGGGGCACAGATACGCAGTATTTT.

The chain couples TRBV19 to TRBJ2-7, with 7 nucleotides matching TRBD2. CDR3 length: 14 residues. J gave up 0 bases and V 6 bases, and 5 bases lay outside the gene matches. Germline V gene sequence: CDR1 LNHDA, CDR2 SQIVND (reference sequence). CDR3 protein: CASSPRGSSYEQYF. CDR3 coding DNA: TGTGCCAGTAGCCCCCGCGGGAGCTCCTACGAGCAGTACTTC.

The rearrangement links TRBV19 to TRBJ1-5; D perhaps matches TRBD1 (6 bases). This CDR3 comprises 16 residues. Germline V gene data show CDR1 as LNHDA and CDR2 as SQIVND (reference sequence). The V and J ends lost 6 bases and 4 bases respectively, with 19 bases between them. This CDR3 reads CASSLPPGQGNQPQHF. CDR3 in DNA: TGTGCCAGTAGCCTACCCCCGGGACAAGGAAATCAGCCCCAGCATTTT.

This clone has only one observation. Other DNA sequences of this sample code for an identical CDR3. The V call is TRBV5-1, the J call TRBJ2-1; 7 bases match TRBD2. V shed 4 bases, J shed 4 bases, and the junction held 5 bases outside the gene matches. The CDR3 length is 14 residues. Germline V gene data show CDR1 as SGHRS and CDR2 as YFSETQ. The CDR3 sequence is CASSPGLVYNEQFF. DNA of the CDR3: TGCGCCAGCAGCCCCGGACTAGTGTACAATGAGCAGTTCTTC.

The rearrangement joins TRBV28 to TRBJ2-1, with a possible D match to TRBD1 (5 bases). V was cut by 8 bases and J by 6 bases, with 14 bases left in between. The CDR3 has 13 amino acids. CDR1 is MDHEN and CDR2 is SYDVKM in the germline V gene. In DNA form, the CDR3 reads TGTGCCAGCTGGGAAGGGGCTCGCAATGAGCAGTTCTTC. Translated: CASWEGARNEQFF.

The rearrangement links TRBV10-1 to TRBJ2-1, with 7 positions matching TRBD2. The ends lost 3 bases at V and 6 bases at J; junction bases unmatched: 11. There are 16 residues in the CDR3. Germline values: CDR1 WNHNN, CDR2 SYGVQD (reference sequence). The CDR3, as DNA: TGCGCCAGCAGTGAAAAAGCCACGACGGGGGGCAATGAGCAGTTCTTC. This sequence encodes CASSEKATTGGNEQFF.

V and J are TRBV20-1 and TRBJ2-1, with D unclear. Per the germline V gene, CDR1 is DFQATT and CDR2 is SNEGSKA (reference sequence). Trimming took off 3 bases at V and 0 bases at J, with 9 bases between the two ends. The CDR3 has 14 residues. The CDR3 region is CSASGLNSYNEQFF. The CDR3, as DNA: TGCAGTGCTAGTGGCCTAAACTCCTACAATGAGCAGTTCTTC.

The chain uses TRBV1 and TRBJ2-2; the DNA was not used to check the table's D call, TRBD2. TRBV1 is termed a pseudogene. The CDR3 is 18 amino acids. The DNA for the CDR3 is TGCACCAGCAGCCAAGACTTCAGAGCGGATAATGCGGTGGGGGAGCTGTTTTTT. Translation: CTSSQDFRADNAVGELFF.